This paragraph covers one T cell receptor beta chain sequence. Its recognized antigen is unknown. Nothing much larger sits one base from this clone, and base qualities are not available. This sample was included in a study of blood T cell repertoires in COVID-19 (TCRdb year 2020). A note on the overall study: Samples from collaborators originated in the United States, Italy and Spain and spanned both the acute and convalescent phases of COVID-19. Where available, HLA class I and class II types were taken from metadata supplied by the sample provider and were not determined by assay-based typing. Samples were obtained from the ongoing ImmuneRACE study (first 160 participants) and from over 1,000 subjects provided by 6 global collaborators. The repertoires were made available in a free public database intended to serve as a resource for research on the immune response to SARS-CoV-2. The material from the prospective study consisted of cDNA or gDNA derived from T cells, B-cell-depleted T cells, or PBMCs. The sample metadata nearly always contained a de-identified subject ID, COVID-19 status, age in years and sex. The dataset comprised deeply sampled blood TCRbeta repertoires from subjects exposed to, actively infected with, or recovered from COVID-19.

Via the germline V gene, CDR1 is KGHSH and CDR2 LQKENI. The CDR3 runs 17 amino acids, cysteine and phenylalanine included. Solely the CDR3 DNA is kept, with 51 bases framed from the first base. Trimming removed 3 bases from V and 5 bases from J; the gene matches leave 4 bases unexplained. The study at large found these results: The quantity of clinical and demographic metadata differed by source and by participant and was supplied without curation.

Collaborating institutions collected whole blood in K2EDTA tubes following their own protocols. For TCRbeta analysis, collaborators shipped samples in one of three forms: frozen whole blood, isolated PBMCs, or DNA extracted from either of those sample types. TCRbeta CDR3 regions were amplified from genomic DNA using the immunoSEQ Assay, a bias-controlled multiplex PCR. Turning to the authors' computational methods: The number of nucleated cells in each sample was estimated by amplification of reference gene primers within the assay. To quantify the absolute abundance of each unique TCRbeta CDR3 rearrangement, sequence reads were collapsed and filtered. For each sample, productive Simpson clonality was calculated as the square root of Simpson's diversity index over productive rearrangements. Drawn from immuneACCESS, this table holds only the in-frame rearrangements with V and J called that TCRdb kept. Clones are partly lost; checked studies trace under half to an unresolved V gene and leave the rest unexplained. V, J and clone size were drawn from that table, and D and trimming were deduced from the DNA. The sample table contains 130,000 to 150,000 clones; only one count was recorded for around 84% of them. The top ten constitute 35% to 45% of the sample.

Sequencing used peripheral blood. This clonotype was sampled from a human donor in a cohort sampled during active COVID-19. The chain is made from TRBV18 and TRBJ2-1, with 16 bases in between that match TRBD2. The CDR3 loop reads CASSPPGLAGGNNEQFF. Here is the DNA: TGTGCCAGCTCACCCCCGGGACTAGCGGGGGGGAACAATGAGCAGTTCTTC.